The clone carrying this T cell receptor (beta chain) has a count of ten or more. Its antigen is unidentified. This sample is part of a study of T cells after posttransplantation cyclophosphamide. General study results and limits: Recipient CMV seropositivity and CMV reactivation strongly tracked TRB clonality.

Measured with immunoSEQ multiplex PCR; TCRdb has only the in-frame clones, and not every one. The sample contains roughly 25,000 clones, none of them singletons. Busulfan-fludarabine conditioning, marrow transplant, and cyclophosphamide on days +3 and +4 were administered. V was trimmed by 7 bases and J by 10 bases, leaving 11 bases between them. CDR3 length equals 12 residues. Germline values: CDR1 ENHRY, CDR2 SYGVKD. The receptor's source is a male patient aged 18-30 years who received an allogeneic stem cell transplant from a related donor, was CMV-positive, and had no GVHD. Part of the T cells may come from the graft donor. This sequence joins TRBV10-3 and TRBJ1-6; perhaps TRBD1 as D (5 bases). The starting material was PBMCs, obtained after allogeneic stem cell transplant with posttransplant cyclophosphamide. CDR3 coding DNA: TGTGCCATCATAGGGGATCGATCACCCCTCCACTTT. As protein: CAIIGDRSPLHF.